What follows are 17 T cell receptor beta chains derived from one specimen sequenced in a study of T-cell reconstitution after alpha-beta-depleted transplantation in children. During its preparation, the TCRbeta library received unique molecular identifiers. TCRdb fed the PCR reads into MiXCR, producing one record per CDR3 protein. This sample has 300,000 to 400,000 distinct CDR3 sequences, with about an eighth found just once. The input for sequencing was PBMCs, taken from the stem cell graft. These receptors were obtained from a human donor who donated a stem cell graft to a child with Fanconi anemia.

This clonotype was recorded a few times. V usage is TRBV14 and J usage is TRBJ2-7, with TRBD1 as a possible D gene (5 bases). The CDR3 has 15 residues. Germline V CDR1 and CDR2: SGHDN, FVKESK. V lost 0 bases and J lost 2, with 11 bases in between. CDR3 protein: CASSQEFPGTYEQYF. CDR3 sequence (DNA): TGTGCCAGCAGCCAAGAATTTCCAGGGACCTACGAGCAGTACTTC.

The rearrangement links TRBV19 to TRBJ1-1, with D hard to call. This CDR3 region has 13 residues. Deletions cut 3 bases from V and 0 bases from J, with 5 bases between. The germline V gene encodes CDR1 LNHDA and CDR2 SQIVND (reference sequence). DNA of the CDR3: TGTGCCAGTAGTATTTCCCTGAACACTGAAGCTTTCTTT. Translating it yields CASSISLNTEAFF.

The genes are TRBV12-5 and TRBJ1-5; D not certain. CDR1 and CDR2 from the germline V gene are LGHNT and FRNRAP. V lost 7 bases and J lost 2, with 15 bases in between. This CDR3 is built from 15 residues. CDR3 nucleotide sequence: TGTGCTAGTGCCATCCTGGACCTTGGCAATCAGCCCCAGCATTTT. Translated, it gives CASAILDLGNQPQHF.

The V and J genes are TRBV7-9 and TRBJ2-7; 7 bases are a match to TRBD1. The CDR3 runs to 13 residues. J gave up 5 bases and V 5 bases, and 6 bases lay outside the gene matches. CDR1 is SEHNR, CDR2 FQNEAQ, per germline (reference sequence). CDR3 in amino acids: CASSQARGHEQYF. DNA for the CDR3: TGTGCCAGCAGCCAGGCGAGGGGGCACGAGCAGTACTTC.

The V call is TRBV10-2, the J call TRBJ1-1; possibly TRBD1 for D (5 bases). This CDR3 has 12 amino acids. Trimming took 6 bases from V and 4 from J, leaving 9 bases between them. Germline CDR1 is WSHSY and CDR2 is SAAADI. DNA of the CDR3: TGCGCCAGCAGATCAGGGAGCACTGAAGCTTTCTTT. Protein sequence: CASRSGSTEAFF.

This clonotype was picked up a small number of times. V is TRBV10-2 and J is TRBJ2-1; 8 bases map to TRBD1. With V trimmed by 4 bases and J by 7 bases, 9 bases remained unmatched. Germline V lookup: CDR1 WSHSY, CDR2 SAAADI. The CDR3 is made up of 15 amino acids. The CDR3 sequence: CASSVRQGAENEQFF. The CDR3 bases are TGCGCCAGCAGTGTTCGCCAGGGGGCCGAAAATGAGCAGTTCTTC.

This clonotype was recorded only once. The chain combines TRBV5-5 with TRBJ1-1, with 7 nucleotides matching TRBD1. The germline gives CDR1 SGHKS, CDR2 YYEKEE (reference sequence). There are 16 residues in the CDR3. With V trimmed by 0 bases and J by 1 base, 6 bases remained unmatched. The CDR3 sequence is CASSLGDRVRNTEAFF. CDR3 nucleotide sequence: TGTGCCAGCAGCTTGGGCGACAGGGTCAGGAACACTGAAGCTTTCTTT.

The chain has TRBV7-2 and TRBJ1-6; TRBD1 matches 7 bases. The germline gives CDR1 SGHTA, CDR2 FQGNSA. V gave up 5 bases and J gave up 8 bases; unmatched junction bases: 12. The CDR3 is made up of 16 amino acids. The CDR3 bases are TGTGCCAGCAGCCCCCTGCGGGACAGAGGTTATTCACCCCTCCACTTT. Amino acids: CASSPLRDRGYSPLHF.

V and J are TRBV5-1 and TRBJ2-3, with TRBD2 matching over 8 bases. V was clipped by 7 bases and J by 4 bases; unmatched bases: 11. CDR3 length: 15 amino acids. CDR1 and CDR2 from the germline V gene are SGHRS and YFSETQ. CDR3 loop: CASGPGGEGADTQYF. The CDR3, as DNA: TGCGCCAGCGGTCCGGGAGGGGAAGGCGCAGATACGCAGTATTTT. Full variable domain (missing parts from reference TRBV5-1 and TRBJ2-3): KAGVTQTPRYLIKTRGQQVTLSCSPISGHRSVSWYQQTPGQGLQFLFEYFSETQRNKGNFPGRFSGRQFSNSRSEMNVSTLELGDSALYLCASGPGGEGADTQYFGPGTRLTVL.

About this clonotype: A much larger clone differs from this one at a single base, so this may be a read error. CDR3 amino acids: CASSTLNAEAFF. Written as DNA, the CDR3 is TGTGCCAGCAGCACACTGAACGCTGAAGCTTTCTTT. This rearrangement joins TRBV12-3 or TRBV12-4 to TRBJ1-1; D not certain. The CDR3 has 12 residues.

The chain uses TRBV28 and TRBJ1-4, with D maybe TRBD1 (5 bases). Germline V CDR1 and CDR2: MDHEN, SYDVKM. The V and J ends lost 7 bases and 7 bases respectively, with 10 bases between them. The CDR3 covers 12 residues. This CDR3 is CASMGQGEKLFF. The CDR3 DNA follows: TGTGCCAGCATGGGCCAGGGTGAAAAACTGTTTTTT.

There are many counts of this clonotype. CDR3 sequence: CASSPRGPTVHGYTF. The CDR3 DNA reads TGCGCCAGCAGTCCCCGGGGACCAACGGTACATGGCTACACCTTC. The chain has TRBV5-1 and TRBJ1-2; D perhaps matches TRBD1 (5 bases). From germline, CDR1 is SGHRS and CDR2 YFSETQ. Trimming left V 5 bases short and J 6 bases short, with 20 bases between. The CDR3 consists of 15 residues.

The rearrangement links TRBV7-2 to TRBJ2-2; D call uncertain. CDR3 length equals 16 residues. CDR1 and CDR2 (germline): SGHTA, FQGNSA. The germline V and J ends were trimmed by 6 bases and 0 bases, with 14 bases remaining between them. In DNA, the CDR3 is TGTGCCAGCAGTCTCCACATTTCCGCGAACACCGGGGAGCTGTTTTTT. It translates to CASSLHISANTGELFF.

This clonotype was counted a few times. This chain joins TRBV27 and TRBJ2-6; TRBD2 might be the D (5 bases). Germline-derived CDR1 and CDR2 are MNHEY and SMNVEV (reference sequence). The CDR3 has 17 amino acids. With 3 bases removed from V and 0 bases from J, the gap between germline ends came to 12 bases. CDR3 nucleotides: TGTGCCAGCAGTTTGTGGGTACGGGGCTCTGGGGCCAACGTCCTGACTTTC. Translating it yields CASSLWVRGSGANVLTF.

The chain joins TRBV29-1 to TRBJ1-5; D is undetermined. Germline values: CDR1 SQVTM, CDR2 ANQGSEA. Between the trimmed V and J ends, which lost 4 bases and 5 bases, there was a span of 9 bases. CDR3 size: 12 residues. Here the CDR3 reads CSVVVGDQPQHF. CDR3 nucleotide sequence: TGCAGCGTTGTTGTTGGGGATCAGCCCCAGCATTTT. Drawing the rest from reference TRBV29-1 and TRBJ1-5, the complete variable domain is SAVISQKPSRDICQRGTSLTIQCQVDSQVTMMFWYRQQPGQSLTLIATANQGSEATYESGFVIDKFPISRPNLTFSTLTVSNMSPEDSSIYLCSVVVGDQPQHFGDGTRLSIL.

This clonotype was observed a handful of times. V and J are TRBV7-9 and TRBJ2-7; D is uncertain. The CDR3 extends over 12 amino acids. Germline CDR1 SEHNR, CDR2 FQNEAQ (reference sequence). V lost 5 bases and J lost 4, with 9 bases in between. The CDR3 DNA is TGTGCCAGCAGCGATACAGTGTACGAGCAGTACTTC. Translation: CASSDTVYEQYF.

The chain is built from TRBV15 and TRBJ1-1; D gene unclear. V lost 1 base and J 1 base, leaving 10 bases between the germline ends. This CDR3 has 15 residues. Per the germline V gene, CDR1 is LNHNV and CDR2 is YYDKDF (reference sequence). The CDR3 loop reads CATSRGSRENTEAFF. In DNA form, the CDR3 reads TGTGCCACCAGCAGAGGTTCTCGGGAGAACACTGAAGCTTTCTTT.